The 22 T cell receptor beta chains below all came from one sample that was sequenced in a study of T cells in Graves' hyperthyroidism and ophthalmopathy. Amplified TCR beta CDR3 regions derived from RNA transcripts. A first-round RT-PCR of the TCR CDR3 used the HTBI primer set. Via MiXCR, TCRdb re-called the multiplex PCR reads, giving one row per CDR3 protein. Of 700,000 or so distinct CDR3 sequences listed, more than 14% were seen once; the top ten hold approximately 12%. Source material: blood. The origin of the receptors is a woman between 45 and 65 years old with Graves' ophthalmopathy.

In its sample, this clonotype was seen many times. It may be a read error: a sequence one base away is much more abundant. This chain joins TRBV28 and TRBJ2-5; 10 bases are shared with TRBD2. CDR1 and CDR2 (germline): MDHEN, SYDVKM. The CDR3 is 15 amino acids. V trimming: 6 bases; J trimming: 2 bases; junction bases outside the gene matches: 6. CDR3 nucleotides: TGTGCCAGCAGCCTGACTAGCGGGTTACAAGAGACCCAGTACTTC. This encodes CASSLTSGLQETQYF.

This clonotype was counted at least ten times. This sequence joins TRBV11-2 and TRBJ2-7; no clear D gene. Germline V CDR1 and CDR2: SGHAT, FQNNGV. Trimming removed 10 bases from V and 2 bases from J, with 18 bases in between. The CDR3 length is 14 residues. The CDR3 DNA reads TGTGCCACCACGGCAGTCCAACGAGCCTACGAGCAGTACTTC. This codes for CATTAVQRAYEQYF.

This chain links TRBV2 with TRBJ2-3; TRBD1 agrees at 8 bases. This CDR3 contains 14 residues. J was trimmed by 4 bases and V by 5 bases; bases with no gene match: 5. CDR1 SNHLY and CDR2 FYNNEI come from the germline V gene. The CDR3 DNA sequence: TGTGCCAGCAGTCAGGACAGGGTCGCAGATACGCAGTATTTT. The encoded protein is CASSQDRVADTQYF. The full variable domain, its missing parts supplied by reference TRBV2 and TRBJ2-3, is EPEVTQTPSHQVTQMGQEVILRCVPISNHLYFYWYRQILGQKVEFLVSFYNNEISEKSEIFDDQFSVERPDGSNFTLKIRSTKLEDSAMYFCASSQDRVADTQYFGPGTRLTVL.

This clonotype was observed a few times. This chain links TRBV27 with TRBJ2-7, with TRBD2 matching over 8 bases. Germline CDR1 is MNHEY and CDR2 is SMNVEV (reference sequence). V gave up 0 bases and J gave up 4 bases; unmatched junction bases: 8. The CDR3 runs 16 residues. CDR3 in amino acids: CASSLSSAGALYEQYF. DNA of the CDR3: TGTGCCAGCAGTTTATCATCAGCGGGAGCATTGTACGAGCAGTACTTC.

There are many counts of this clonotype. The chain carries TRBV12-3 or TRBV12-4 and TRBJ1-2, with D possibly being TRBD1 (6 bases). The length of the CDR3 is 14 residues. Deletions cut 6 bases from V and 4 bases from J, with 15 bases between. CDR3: CASSQRGSSYGYTF. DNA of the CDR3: TGTGCCAGCAGCCAGAGGGGGTCTTCCTATGGCTACACCTTC.

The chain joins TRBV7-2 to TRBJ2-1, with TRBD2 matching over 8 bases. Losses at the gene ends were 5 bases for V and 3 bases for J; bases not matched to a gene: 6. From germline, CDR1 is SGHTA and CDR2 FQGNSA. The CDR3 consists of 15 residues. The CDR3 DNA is TGTGCCAGCAGCCGGCGGACTAGCAACTACAATGAGCAGTTCTTC. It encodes CASSRRTSNYNEQFF.

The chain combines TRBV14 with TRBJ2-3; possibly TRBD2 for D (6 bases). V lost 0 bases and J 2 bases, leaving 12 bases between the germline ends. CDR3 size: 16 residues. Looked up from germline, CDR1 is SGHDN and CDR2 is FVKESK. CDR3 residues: CASSQDLGLFTDTQYF. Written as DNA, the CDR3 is TGTGCCAGCAGCCAAGATTTGGGACTCTTCACAGATACGCAGTATTTT.

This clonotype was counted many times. The CDR3 DNA follows: TGTGCCAGCAGTCCTACCAATGAGCAGTTCTTC. Amino acids: CASSPTNEQFF. The chain is built from TRBV2 and TRBJ2-1; D gene uncertain. This CDR3 is 11 amino acids long. Trimming removed 5 bases at V and 6 bases at J, with 5 bases between. Germline V gene sequence: CDR1 SNHLY, CDR2 FYNNEI.

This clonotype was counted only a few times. CDR3: CSARGRQVPSYEQYF. Here the CDR3 DNA reads TGCAGTGCTAGAGGTAGACAGGTGCCCTCCTACGAGCAGTACTTC. V and J are TRBV20-1 and TRBJ2-7; D is possibly TRBD1 (6 bases). CDR3 length equals 15 residues. V lost 1 base, J lost 0 bases, and 13 bases lay in between. Germline CDR1 is DFQATT and CDR2 is SNEGSKA (reference sequence).

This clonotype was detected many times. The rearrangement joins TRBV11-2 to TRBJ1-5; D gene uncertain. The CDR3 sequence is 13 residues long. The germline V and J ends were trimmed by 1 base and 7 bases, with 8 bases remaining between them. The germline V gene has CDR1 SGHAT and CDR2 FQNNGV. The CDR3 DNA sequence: TGTGCCAGCAGCTTAGTGGCGGGACAGCCCCAGCATTTT. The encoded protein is CASSLVAGQPQHF.

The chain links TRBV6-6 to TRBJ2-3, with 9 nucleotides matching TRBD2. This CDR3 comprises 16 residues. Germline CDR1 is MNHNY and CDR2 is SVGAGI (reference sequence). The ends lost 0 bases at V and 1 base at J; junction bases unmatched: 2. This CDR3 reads CASSYSKREGTDTQYF. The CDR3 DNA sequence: TGTGCCAGCAGTTACTCGAAGCGGGAGGGCACAGATACGCAGTATTTT.

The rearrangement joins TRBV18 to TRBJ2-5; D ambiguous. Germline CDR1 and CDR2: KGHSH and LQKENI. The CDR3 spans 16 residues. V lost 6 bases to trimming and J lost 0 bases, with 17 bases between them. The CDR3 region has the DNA TGTGCCAGCTCCTCTACTGAAGAATCCAACCAAGAGACCCAGTACTTC. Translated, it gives CASSSTEESNQETQYF.

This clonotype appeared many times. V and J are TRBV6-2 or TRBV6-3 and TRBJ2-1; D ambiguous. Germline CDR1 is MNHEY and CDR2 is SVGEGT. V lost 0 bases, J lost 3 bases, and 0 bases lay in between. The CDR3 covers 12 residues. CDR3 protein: CASSYSYNEQFF. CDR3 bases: TGTGCCAGCAGTTACTCCTACAATGAGCAGTTCTTC.

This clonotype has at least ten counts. In nucleotides, the CDR3 is TGTGCCAGCAGCCCACCCGGGACTACGAACCTGGATGAGCAGTTCTTC. This sequence encodes CASSPPGTTNLDEQFF. This chain joins TRBV5-6 and TRBJ2-1; 7 bases align to TRBD2. Germline CDR1 reads SGHDT; CDR2 reads YYEEEE. This CDR3 has 16 residues. Trimming removed 4 bases from V and 8 bases from J; junction bases left unmatched: 15.

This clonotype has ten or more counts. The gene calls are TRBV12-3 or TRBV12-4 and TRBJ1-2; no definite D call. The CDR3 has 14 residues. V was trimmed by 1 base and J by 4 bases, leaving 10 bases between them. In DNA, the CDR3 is TGTGCCAGCAGTTTAGAGACTGCGGGCTATGGCTACACCTTC. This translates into CASSLETAGYGYTF.

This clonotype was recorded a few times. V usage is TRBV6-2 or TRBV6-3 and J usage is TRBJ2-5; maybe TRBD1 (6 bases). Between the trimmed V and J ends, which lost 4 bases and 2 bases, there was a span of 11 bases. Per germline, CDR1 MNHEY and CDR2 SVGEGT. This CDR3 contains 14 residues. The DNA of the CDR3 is TGTGCCAGCAGTTCCCGACAGGTACAAGAGACCCAGTACTTC. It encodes CASSSRQVQETQYF.

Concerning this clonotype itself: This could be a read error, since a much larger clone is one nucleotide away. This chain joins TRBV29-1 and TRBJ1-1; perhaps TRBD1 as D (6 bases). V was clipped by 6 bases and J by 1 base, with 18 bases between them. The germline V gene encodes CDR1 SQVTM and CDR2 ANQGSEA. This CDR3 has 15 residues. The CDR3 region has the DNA TGCAGCGTGGCAGGGGTGGGTTCTGGGAACACTGAAGCTTTCTTT. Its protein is CSVAGVGSGNTEAFF.

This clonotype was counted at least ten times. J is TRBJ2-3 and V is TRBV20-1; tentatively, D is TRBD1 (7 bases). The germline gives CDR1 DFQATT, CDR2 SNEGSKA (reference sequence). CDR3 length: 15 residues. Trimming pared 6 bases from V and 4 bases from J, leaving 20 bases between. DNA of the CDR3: TGCAGTGCCGCAACAGGGGACTGGTACTCAGATACGCAGTATTTT. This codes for CSAATGDWYSDTQYF.

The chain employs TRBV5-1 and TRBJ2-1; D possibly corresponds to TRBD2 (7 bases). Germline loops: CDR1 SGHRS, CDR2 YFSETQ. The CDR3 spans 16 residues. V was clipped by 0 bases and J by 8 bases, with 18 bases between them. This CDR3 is CASSLAGVEGGDEQFF. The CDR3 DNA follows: TGCGCCAGCAGCTTGGCCGGAGTTGAGGGGGGGGATGAGCAGTTCTTC.

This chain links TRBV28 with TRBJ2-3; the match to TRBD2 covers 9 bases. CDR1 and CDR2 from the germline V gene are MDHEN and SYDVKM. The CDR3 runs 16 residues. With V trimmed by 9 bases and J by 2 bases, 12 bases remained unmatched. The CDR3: CARRFRASGNTDTQYF. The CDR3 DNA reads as TGTGCCAGGAGATTCCGGGCTAGCGGGAACACAGATACGCAGTATTTT.

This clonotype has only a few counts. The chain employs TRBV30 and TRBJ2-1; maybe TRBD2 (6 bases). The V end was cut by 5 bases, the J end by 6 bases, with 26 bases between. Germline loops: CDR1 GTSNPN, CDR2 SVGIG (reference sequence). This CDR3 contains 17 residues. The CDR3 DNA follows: TGTGCCTGGGGAACGGGACTCATTACCCCCGATCCCAATGAGCAGTTCTTC. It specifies CAWGTGLITPDPNEQFF.

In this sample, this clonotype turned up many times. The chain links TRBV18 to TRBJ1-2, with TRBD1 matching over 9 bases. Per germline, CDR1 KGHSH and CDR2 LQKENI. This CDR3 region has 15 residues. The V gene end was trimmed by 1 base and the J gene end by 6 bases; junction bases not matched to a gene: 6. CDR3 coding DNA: TGTGCCAGCTCACCACTCAGGGACAGGGAAAATGGCTACACCTTC. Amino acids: CASSPLRDRENGYTF.